A single sample is the source of the 12 T cell receptor beta chains below, sequenced in a study of cytomegalovirus exposure and HLA in healthy donors. Vbeta (60) and Jbeta (13) primers were used in the PCR. The repertoire was sequenced with immunoSEQ multiplex PCR; TCRdb's copy has only in-frame clones and lacks some. The sample has roughly 40,000 clones; 65% to 85% are singletons. The sequenced material came from PBMCs. These TCRs come from a middle-aged man in good health and CMV-seronegative.

In DNA form, the CDR3 reads TGTGCCAGCAGTTACGGAGCCGACTATGGCTACACCTTC. Its protein product is CASSYGADYGYTF. The chain couples TRBV6-5 to TRBJ1-2, with D uncertain. CDR1 and CDR2 (germline): MNHEY, SVGAGI. V dropped 2 bases and J dropped 3 bases, with 7 bases sitting between them. The length of the CDR3 is 13 residues.

The chain couples TRBV2 to TRBJ2-1; D gene ambiguous. Germline loops: CDR1 SNHLY, CDR2 FYNNEI. The CDR3 is 13 residues long. Between the trimmed V and J ends, which lost 7 bases and 3 bases, there was a span of 10 bases. The CDR3 sequence: CASIEDNYNEQFF. The CDR3 bases are TGTGCCAGCATAGAAGATAACTACAATGAGCAGTTCTTC.

This clone was counted only a few times. The J gene is TRBJ1-2, the V gene TRBV6-5; no firm D call. This CDR3 region has 15 residues. Per the germline V gene, CDR1 is MNHEY and CDR2 is SVGAGI. Trimming cost V 2 bases and J 1 base, with 11 bases left between them. This chain's CDR3 is CASSYPEGDNYGYTF. CDR3 bases: TGTGCCAGCAGTTACCCTGAGGGCGATAACTATGGCTACACCTTC.

This clone was counted between two and nine times. The chain couples TRBV7-9 to TRBJ2-3; D unresolved. The CDR3 is made up of 12 amino acids. Germline CDR1 is SEHNR and CDR2 is FQNEAQ (reference sequence). Trimming left V 2 bases short and J 4 bases short, with 4 bases between. CDR3 protein: CASSLWPDTQYF. CDR3 bases: TGTGCCAGCAGCTTATGGCCAGATACGCAGTATTTT.

The chain has TRBV11-2 and TRBJ2-1, with D possibly TRBD1 on 6 matching bases. This CDR3 spans 15 amino acids. V was trimmed by 1 base and J by 1 base, leaving 8 bases between them. Germline assignment: CDR1 SGHAT and CDR2 FQNNGV. The CDR3 reads CASSLVGGSYNEQFF. CDR3 nucleotide sequence: TGTGCCAGCAGCTTAGTAGGGGGATCCTACAATGAGCAGTTCTTC. The whole variable domain, filled in from reference TRBV11-2 and TRBJ2-1, reads EAGVAQSPRYKIIEKRQSVAFWCNPISGHATLYWYQQILGQGPKLLIQFQNNGVVDDSQLPKDRFSAERLKGVDSTLKIQPAKLEDSAVYLCASSLVGGSYNEQFFGPGTRLTVL.

The CDR3 protein is CASSVRQGGRYEQYF. CDR3 nucleotide sequence: TGCGCCAGCAGCGTACGACAGGGCGGCCGATACGAGCAGTACTTC. The genes are TRBV5-1 and TRBJ2-7; 7 bases are a match to TRBD1. Looked up from germline, CDR1 is SGHRS and CDR2 is YFSETQ. This CDR3 is built from 15 residues. V lost 4 bases to trimming and J lost 4 bases; unmatched junction nucleotides: 11. Variable domain in full (rest from reference TRBV5-1 and TRBJ2-7): KAGVTQTPRYLIKTRGQQVTLSCSPISGHRSVSWYQQTPGQGLQFLFEYFSETQRNKGNFPGRFSGRQFSNSRSEMNVSTLELGDSALYLCASSVRQGGRYEQYFGPGTRLTVT.

The J gene is TRBJ2-7, the V gene TRBV9, with D possibly matching TRBD2 (6 bases). Germline values: CDR1 SGDLS, CDR2 YYNGEE. This CDR3 comprises 15 residues. V dropped 0 bases and J dropped 0 bases, with 10 bases sitting between them. The CDR3 DNA sequence: TGTGCCAGCAGCGTAGGGGGGACTGCCTCCTACGAGCAGTACTTC. This gives the protein CASSVGGTASYEQYF. Based on the CDR3 plus reference TRBV9 and TRBJ2-7, the full variable domain is DSGVTQTPKHLITATGQRVTLRCSPRSGDLSVYWYQQSLDQGLQFLIQYYNGEERAKGNILERFSAQQFPDLHSELNLSSLELGDSALYFCASSVGGTASYEQYFGPGTRLTVT.

This clone came up once. The gene calls are TRBV7-2 and TRBJ2-3; 9 bases line up with TRBD1. This CDR3 comprises 15 residues. The germline CDR1 and CDR2 sequences are SGHTA and FQGNSA. Unmatched junction bases numbered 7, after V lost 8 bases and J lost 1 base. CDR3 loop: CASGDRGYGTDTQYF. Here the CDR3 DNA reads TGTGCCAGCGGCGACAGGGGGTACGGCACAGATACGCAGTATTTT.

This clone is a singleton in its sample. The V call is TRBV28, the J call TRBJ2-5; D is perhaps TRBD1 (6 bases). The germline V gene has CDR1 MDHEN and CDR2 SYDVKM. Trimming stripped 6 bases from V and 5 bases from J, with 13 bases between. This CDR3 comprises 13 residues. Written as DNA, the CDR3 is TGTGCCAGCAGGGCAGGGGTCTTGGAGACCCAGTACTTC. This translates into CASRAGVLETQYF.

The CDR3 here is CASSLRGGGEYNEQFF. As DNA, the CDR3 is TGTGCCAGCAGCTTAAGGGGCGGGGGGGAATACAATGAGCAGTTCTTC. This sequence joins TRBV7-3 and TRBJ2-1, with 9 bases aligning to TRBD2. Germline CDR1 and CDR2: SGHTA and FQGTGA. The CDR3 extends over 16 amino acids. J gave up 4 bases and V 1 base, and 5 bases lay outside the gene matches.

The chain employs TRBV7-2 and TRBJ2-3; D possibly corresponds to TRBD2 (5 bases). CDR1 and CDR2 (germline): SGHTA, FQGNSA. V shed 5 bases and J shed 9 bases, with 21 bases lying between them. CDR3 length: 15 amino acids. The CDR3 coding sequence is TGTGCCAGCAGCCCAGGCTGGACTTCCACCCCCACGCAGTATTTT. Protein: CASSPGWTSTPTQYF. Complete variable domain (other parts from reference TRBV7-2 and TRBJ2-3): GAGVSQSPSNKVTEKGKDVELRCDPISGHTALYWYRQSLGQGLEFLIYFQGNSAPDKSGLPSDRFSAERTGGSVSTLTIQRTQQEDSAVYLCASSPGWTSTPTQYFGPGTRLTVL.

The rearrangement uses TRBV4-1 and TRBJ1-4; 9 bases are shared with TRBD1. This CDR3 has 16 amino acids. Germline trimming cut 1 base from V and 7 bases from J; bases unmatched to any gene: 7. Germline V gene data show CDR1 as MGHRA and CDR2 as YSYEKL. DNA for the CDR3: TGCGCCAGCAGCCAAGGGGGCGGACAGGGGAGTGAAAAACTGTTTTTT. It yields the protein CASSQGGGQGSEKLFF.